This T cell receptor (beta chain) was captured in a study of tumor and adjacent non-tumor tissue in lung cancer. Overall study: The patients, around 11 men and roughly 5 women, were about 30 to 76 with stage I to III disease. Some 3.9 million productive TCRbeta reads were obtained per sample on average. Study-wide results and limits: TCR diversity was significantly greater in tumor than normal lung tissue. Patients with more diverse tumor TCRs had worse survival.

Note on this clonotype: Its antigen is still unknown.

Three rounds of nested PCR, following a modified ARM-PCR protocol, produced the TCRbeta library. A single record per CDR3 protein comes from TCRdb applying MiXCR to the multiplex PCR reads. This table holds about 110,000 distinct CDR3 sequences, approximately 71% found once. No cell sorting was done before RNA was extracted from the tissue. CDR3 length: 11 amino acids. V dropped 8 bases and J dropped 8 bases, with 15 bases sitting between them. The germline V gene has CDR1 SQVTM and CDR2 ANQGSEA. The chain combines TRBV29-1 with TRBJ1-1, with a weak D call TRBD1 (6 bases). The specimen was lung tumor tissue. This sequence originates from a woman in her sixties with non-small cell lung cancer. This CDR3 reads CSRGMGAEAFF. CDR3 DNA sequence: TGCAGCAGGGGTATGGGGGCGGAAGCTTTCTTT.